The next 13 T cell receptor beta chains were all read from a single sample in a study of Graves' ophthalmopathy and Graves' hyperthyroidism. RNA transcripts provided the template for amplifying TCR beta CDR3 regions. Investigators did first-round RT-PCR with HTBI primers, then second-round multiplex PCR. TCRdb reanalysed the multiplex PCR reads using MiXCR and keeps one entry per CDR3 protein. The table records roughly 600,000 distinct CDR3 sequences, under 45% of them present only once. The material sequenced was peripheral blood or thyroid tissue (not recorded which). The receptor set was obtained from an adult man with Graves' hyperthyroidism.

For the CDR3, the DNA is TGTGCCAGCAGACACCCTAGCGATGAGCAGTACTTC. Amino acid sequence: CASRHPSDEQYF. The V call is TRBV7-9, the J call TRBJ2-7; tentatively, D is TRBD2 (6 bases). Germline CDR1 SEHNR, CDR2 FQNEAQ (reference sequence). The CDR3 runs 12 residues. Trimming took off 6 bases at V and 7 bases at J, with 13 bases between the two ends.

This clonotype was counted only a few times. The genes are TRBV2 and TRBJ2-5; D might be TRBD2 (5 bases). The CDR3 is 16 residues long. The germline CDR1 and CDR2 sequences are SNHLY and FYNNEI. V was pared by 4 bases and J by 1 base, with 16 bases between. Written as DNA, the CDR3 is TGTGCCAGCAGTGTTGCGGCGGGTGAGGGCCAAGAGACCCAGTACTTC. It codes for CASSVAAGEGQETQYF.

Remarks on this clonotype: The final CDR3 position lacks the conserved phenylalanine or tryptophan, pointing to a likely read error. The chain joins TRBV12-5 to TRBJ1-5; D uncertain. V was clipped by 6 bases and J by 3 bases, with 12 bases between them. CDR1 is LGHNT and CDR2 is FRNRAP in the germline V gene. The CDR3 runs to 14 residues. The CDR3 here is CASGEVASNQPQHS. DNA for the CDR3: TGTGCTAGTGGGGAGGTGGCCTCCAATCAGCCCCAGCATTCT.

With regard to this clonotype: Given a much more abundant clone one base away, this may be a read error. The conserved phenylalanine or tryptophan is not found at the CDR3 terminus, so this likely reflects a read error. The V and J genes are TRBV9 and TRBJ1-4; 8 nucleotides agree with TRBD1. V lost 3 bases, J lost 5 bases, and 0 bases stayed unmatched. CDR3 length equals 13 residues. Germline-derived CDR1 and CDR2 are SGDLS and YYNGEE. The CDR3 DNA follows: TGTGCCAGCAGCGGGACAGGGAATGAAAAACTGTTTCTT. This translates into CASSGTGNEKLFL.

Turning to this clonotype: This may be a read error: a much more frequent sequence differs by one nucleotide. No conserved phenylalanine or tryptophan is present at the end of the CDR3, so a read error is the likely explanation. The rearrangement joins TRBV5-1 to TRBJ2-7; a weak D match, TRBD1 (6 bases). Germline-derived CDR1 and CDR2 are SGHRS and YFSETQ. Trimming took off 4 bases at V and 5 bases at J, with 16 bases between the two ends. This CDR3 contains 14 residues. The CDR3 is CASSLRDISHEQYL. In DNA, the CDR3 is TGCGCCAGCAGCCTCCGGGACATTTCCCACGAGCAGTACCTC.

V gene TRBV7-8 combines with J gene TRBJ2-1, with D perhaps matching TRBD2 (5 bases). The V gene's germline CDR1 is SGHVS and CDR2 FQNEAQ. The CDR3 contains 15 residues. V was trimmed by 5 bases and J by 6 bases, leaving 17 bases between them. Here the CDR3 DNA reads TGTGCCAGCAGCCTAGGACTCTCAGACCTCAATGAGCAGTTCTTC. Its translation: CASSLGLSDLNEQFF.

The chain joins TRBV7-2 to TRBJ2-7; 8 bases line up with TRBD2. The J call may be in error: the DNA end matches TRBJ2-1 better. The CDR3 is 15 amino acids. The germline V gene has CDR1 SGHTA and CDR2 FQGNSA. The CDR3 reads CASSLKAGGGNEQFF. As DNA, the CDR3 is TGTGCCAGCAGCTTAAAGGCGGGAGGAGGGAATGAGCAGTTCTTC.

In its sample, this clonotype was seen a few times. This rearrangement joins TRBV29-1 to TRBJ2-5; D is perhaps TRBD1 or TRBD2 (6 bases each). Germline V gives CDR1 SQVTM, CDR2 ANQGSEA. The V and J ends lost 1 base and 5 bases respectively, with 11 bases between them. The CDR3 is 13 residues long. The CDR3 here is CSVEVGGMETQYF. The CDR3 DNA sequence: TGCAGCGTTGAAGTCGGGGGCATGGAGACCCAGTACTTC.

This clonotype was picked up many times. This sequence joins TRBV6-5 and TRBJ1-6; D perhaps matches TRBD1 (6 bases). Germline-derived CDR1 and CDR2 are MNHEY and SVGAGI. This CDR3 region has 14 residues. V was cut by 0 bases and J by 12 bases, with 12 bases left in between. The DNA of the CDR3 is TGTGCCAGCAGTTACTCACAGGGCAGTATACCCCTCCACTTT. Its protein is CASSYSQGSIPLHF.

At least ten counts were recorded for this clonotype. The J gene is TRBJ2-3, the V gene TRBV2; D is undetermined. The CDR3 contains 11 residues. CDR1 SNHLY and CDR2 FYNNEI come from the germline V gene. The ends were cut back, 3 bases at V and 2 bases at J, with 0 bases in the middle. In DNA form, the CDR3 reads TGTGCCAGCAGTGACACAGATACGCAGTATTTT. Amino acid sequence: CASSDTDTQYF.

The chain uses TRBV5-4 and TRBJ1-2, with D unresolved. The germline V gene has CDR1 SGHNT and CDR2 YYREEE (reference sequence). This CDR3 spans 14 amino acids. Deletions cut 5 bases from V and 2 bases from J, with 13 bases between. The CDR3 region is CASSPEQLNYGYTF. The DNA for the CDR3 is TGTGCCAGCAGTCCCGAACAGTTAAACTATGGCTACACCTTC.

Many counts were recorded for this clonotype. The chain couples TRBV2 to TRBJ1-5; 9 nucleotides match TRBD1. The CDR3 sequence is 15 residues long. CDR1 SNHLY and CDR2 FYNNEI come from the germline V gene. V was pared by 6 bases and J by 7 bases, with 10 bases of the junction left unmatched. This CDR3 reads CASSGDRARRQPQHF. The CDR3 DNA reads as TGTGCCAGCAGCGGGGACAGGGCGAGACGACAGCCCCAGCATTTT.

Points on this clonotype: This may be a read error: a much more frequent sequence differs by one nucleotide. The chain carries TRBV5-4 and TRBJ2-7; 10 bases agree with TRBD1. Per germline, CDR1 SGHNT and CDR2 YYREEE (reference sequence). Germline trimming cut 4 bases from V and 6 bases from J; bases unmatched to any gene: 13. This CDR3 contains 16 residues. The CDR3 is CASSPIPGTGACEQYF. For the CDR3, the DNA is TGTGCCAGCAGCCCAATCCCGGGGACAGGGGCCTGCGAGCAGTACTTC. Together with reference TRBV5-4 and TRBJ2-7, the CDR3 gives the full variable domain: ETGVTQSPTHLIKTRGQQVTLRCSSQSGHNTVSWYQQALGQGPQFIFQYYREEENGRGNFPPRFSGLQFPNYSSELNVNALELDDSALYLCASSPIPGTGACEQYFGPGTRLTVT.